This T cell receptor beta chain originates from a study of PD-L1 blockade in urothelial cancer. The wider study: In 2014 therapy began: atezolizumab 1,200 mg intravenously every 3 weeks.

Time point: pretreatment peripheral blood. General study points: Lower than median blood TCR clonality before treatment predicted better survival.

Germline trimming cut 0 bases from V and 9 bases from J; bases unmatched to any gene: 5. This CDR3 has 14 residues. CDR1 and CDR2 from the germline V gene are SGHTA and FQGNSA. As to this clone: What it binds is not known.

Measured with immunoSEQ multiplex PCR; TCRdb has only the in-frame clones, and not every one. The sample lists around 45,000 clones, around 84% occurring once. Sequenced material: PBMCs, taken around atezolizumab (anti-PD-L1) treatment. The clonotype comes from a man in his 60s with urothelial cancer. The gene calls are TRBV7-2 and TRBJ2-3; TRBD2 matches at 8 bases. The CDR3 DNA sequence: TGTGCCAGCAGCTTAGCAGCGGGAGACTCCACGCAGTATTTT. It codes for CASSLAAGDSTQYF.